Each of the 4 T cell receptor beta chains below was sequenced from the same sample in a study of cytomegalovirus exposure and HLA in healthy donors. Primers for the PCR totalled 60 Vbeta and 13 Jbeta. The protocol was immunoSEQ multiplex PCR, while the TCRdb copy is restricted to in-frame clones and leaves out a portion. The top ten hold 2% to 2.5% of the sample, which has roughly 140,000 clones, around 72% seen once. Material for sequencing was PBMCs. These receptors were obtained from a man aged 35-49 years in good health and CMV-seronegative.

The J gene is TRBJ2-6, the V gene TRBV6-1; D remains unclear. Germline CDR1 is MNHNS and CDR2 is SASEGT. CDR3 size: 16 residues. V lost 4 bases to trimming and J lost 2 bases, with 12 bases between them. The CDR3 loop reads CASSVARFPGANVLTF. The CDR3 DNA follows: TGTGCCAGCAGTGTTGCTCGGTTCCCTGGGGCCAACGTCCTGACTTTC.

The rearrangement uses TRBV4-1 and TRBJ2-7, with a possible D match to TRBD2 (5 bases). CDR3 length equals 15 residues. Trimming removed 0 bases from V and 3 bases from J, with 12 bases in between. CDR1 MGHRA and CDR2 YSYEKL come from the germline V gene. The CDR3 DNA reads as TGCGCCAGCAGCCAAGATACTAGATCGGTCTACGAGCAGTACTTC. This codes for CASSQDTRSVYEQYF.

This clone has just a few counts. This chain links TRBV30 with TRBJ1-1; D is perhaps TRBD1 (6 bases). Germline CDR1 reads GTSNPN; CDR2 reads SVGIG (reference sequence). Trimming stripped 3 bases from V and 1 base from J, with 6 bases between. There are 12 residues in the CDR3. The CDR3 bases are TGTGCCTGGAGGACAGGGAACACTGAAGCTTTCTTT. It yields the protein CAWRTGNTEAFF.

The genes are TRBV19 and TRBJ2-1; D is possibly TRBD2 (6 bases). The CDR3 is 13 residues long. Germline CDR1 and CDR2: LNHDA and SQIVND (reference sequence). Trimming stripped 5 bases from V and 4 bases from J, with 9 bases between. CDR3 loop: CASSDGLYNEQFF. The CDR3 bases are TGTGCCAGTAGTGACGGACTATACAATGAGCAGTTCTTC.